This is a list of T cell receptor beta chains from one sample in a study of blood T cell repertoires in COVID-19. Data came from immunoSEQ multiplex PCR; TCRdb stores just in-frame clones and leaves some out. In the table there are more than 200,000 clones, roughly 84% of which are singletons. Input material: peripheral blood. Source of these receptors: a man aged 45-60 years with active or convalescent COVID-19. Each CDR3 is given with its conserved first and last residue. A D gene is named only where the DNA matches it firmly. Size values are once, few and many counts, or a class for expanded clones, and some rows have none.

j_call d_call v_call clone_size cdr3_nt cdr3_aa
TRBJ2-3 TRBD2 TRBV7-9 . TGTGCCAGCAGCCCGGGGGGGTCTGCAGATACGCAGTATTTT CASSPGGSADTQYF
TRBJ1-1 TRBD1 TRBV27 few TGTGCCAGCAGTCTCACAGGGGTGGTTACTGAAGCTTTCTTT CASSLTGVVTEAFF
TRBJ1-5 . TRBV14 . TGTGCCAGCAGCAAACGGTCGGGGTCCAATCAGCCCCAGCATTTT CASSKRSGSNQPQHF
TRBJ1-2 TRBD1 TRBV30 once TGTGCCTGGAGTGACAGGGGGCTTACCTATGGCTACACCTTC CAWSDRGLTYGYTF
TRBJ2-3 TRBD2 TRBV30 once TGTGCCTGGGGGACTAGCGGTACAGATACGCAGTATTTT CAWGTSGTDTQYF
TRBJ2-7 . TRBV6-4 . TGTGCCAGCAGTGAGGGCAGAACCTACGAGCAGTACTTC CASSEGRTYEQYF
TRBJ1-2 . TRBV11-2 . TGTGCCAGCAGCTTAGGACAGGCACCATGGGGTGGCTACACCTTC CASSLGQAPWGGYTF
TRBJ2-2 TRBD1 TRBV9 many TGTGCCAGCAGCGTACAGGGGGACGGGGAGCTGTTTTTT CASSVQGDGELFF
TRBJ1-2 . TRBV28 . TGTGCCAGCAGTTTATCTTCCGTAAACCTGGAGGGCTACACCTTC CASSLSSVNLEGYTF
TRBJ2-3 . TRBV21-1 . TGTGCCAGCAGCAGGTACAAAGCAGATACGCAGTATTTT CASSRYKADTQYF
TRBJ2-7 . TRBV9 . TGTGCCAGCAGCGTAAGCGGCTCCTACGAGCAGTACTTC CASSVSGSYEQYF
TRBJ2-1 TRBD1 TRBV5-4 . TGTGCCAGCAGCTTGGACAGGGGGCTCGTCAATGAGCAGTTCTTC CASSLDRGLVNEQFF
TRBJ2-7 TRBD1 TRBV6-5 . TGTGCCAGCAAGGACAGGGCGGGCTCCTACGAGCAGTACTTC CASKDRAGSYEQYF
TRBJ1-2 . TRBV5-8 . TGTGCCAGCAACTTGGCGCAGACTTTGACCTATGGCTACACCTTC CASNLAQTLTYGYTF
TRBJ2-1 TRBD2 TRBV15 . TGTGCCACCAGCAGACCCCGGGGGGTCTCCTACAATGAGCAGTTCTTC CATSRPRGVSYNEQFF
TRBJ1-1 TRBD1 TRBV11-2 . TGTGCCAGCAGCTGGACAGGGACTGAAGCTTTCTTT CASSWTGTEAFF
TRBJ2-6 TRBD1 TRBV7-3 . TGTGCCAGCAGCTCCTGGGACAGGGTTTCAGCTGGGGCCAACGTCCTGACTTTC CASSSWDRVSAGANVLTF
TRBJ2-5 . TRBV3-1/TRBV3-2 . TGTGCCAGCAGCCCCGGAGGGGGGGGCGATGAGACCCAGTACTTC CASSPGGGGDETQYF
TRBJ1-3 . TRBV19 . TGTGCCAGTAGTATACAGAACTCTGGAAACACCATATATTTT CASSIQNSGNTIYF
TRBJ1-1 TRBD1 TRBV27 . TGTGCCAGCAGTTTGGGGGGGACAGGGATGAACACTGAAGCTTTCTTT CASSLGGTGMNTEAFF
TRBJ2-5 TRBD2 TRBV7-2 . TGTGCCAGCACCCCACTAGCGTTTCAAGAGACCCAGTACTTC CASTPLAFQETQYF
TRBJ1-5 . TRBV2 . TGTGCCAGCAGTGAGTTTTGGACAGGCAATCAGCCCCAGCATTTT CASSEFWTGNQPQHF
TRBJ2-7 . TRBV11-2 few TGTGCCAGCAGCTTTGTGGCGGGGACCCACGAGCAGTACTTC CASSFVAGTHEQYF
TRBJ2-7 . TRBV6-6 once TGTGCCAGCAGTACGGACAACTACGAGCAGTACTTC CASSTDNYEQYF
TRBJ2-5 TRBD2 TRBV7-8 . TGTGCCAGCAGCGCCTTGACTAGCGGAGAGACCCAGTACTTC CASSALTSGETQYF
TRBJ2-7 . TRBV19 once TGTGCCAGTAGTATAGGAGCAGGCGATTACGAGCAGTACTTC CASSIGAGDYEQYF
TRBJ1-3 . TRBV7-9 once TGTGCCAGCAGCTTTTCTGAGGCGGGAGCCACCATATATTTT CASSFSEAGATIYF
TRBJ2-7 . TRBV6-6 . TGTGCCACTCTACCGGATAGGACAGCCTACGAGCAGTACTTC CATLPDRTAYEQYF
TRBJ2-1 TRBD2 TRBV4-2 . TGTGCCAGCAGCCAGGGAAGCTCGGGGGGGCCCTACAATGAGCAGTTCTTC CASSQGSSGGPYNEQFF